The clone carrying this TCR beta chain was counted many times. These data are taken from a study of T-cell memory formation after mild COVID-19. TCRdb fed the 5' RACE reads into MiXCR, producing one record per CDR3 protein. Among 270,000 or so distinct CDR3 sequences listed, over 15% were seen once. The clonotype was recovered from a man younger than 35 who had mild COVID-19 (a few samples of this study predate the infection). Cell type and time point are not known. The sequenced sample consisted of PBMCs or a T cell subset sorted from them (not recorded which).

CDR3 sequence reads: CATSASKDSARSGELFF. The CDR3 nucleotides read TGTGCCACCAGTGCCTCTAAGGACAGTGCGAGGTCCGGGGAGCTGTTTTTT. This chain uses TRBV24-1 with TRBJ2-2, with D possibly being TRBD1 (6 bases). The CDR3 sequence is 17 residues long. Trimming left V 5 bases short and J 6 bases short, with 21 bases between. Germline V lookup: CDR1 KGHDR, CDR2 SFDVKD.